The source of this T cell receptor beta chain is a study of blood T cell repertoires in COVID-19. Germline V lookup: CDR1 SGHRS, CDR2 YFSETQ. The CDR3 covers 13 residues. V lost 7 bases and J lost 5; bases outside the gene matches: 4. The table came from immunoSEQ multiplex PCR; TCRdb's copy has only in-frame clones and leaves some out. The sample has 500,000 or so clones; 75% to 90% are singletons. Input material: PBMCs or T cells enriched from blood (not recorded which). The TCR originated in a woman between 18 and 30 years old who had recovered from COVID-19. This chain links TRBV5-1 with TRBJ2-2, with 8 nucleotides matching TRBD1. CDR3 coding DNA: TGCGCCAGCCGGACAGGGTTAACCGGGGAGCTGTTTTTT. Residues: CASRTGLTGELFF.